The entry that follows covers one T cell receptor (beta chain) sequence. The data derive from a study of blood T cell repertoires in COVID-19. Here immunoSEQ multiplex PCR was the method, and the copy in TCRdb shows in-frame clones only, minus some. The sample contains 110,000 or so clones, 75% to 90% of which appear only once. The J segment lost 5 bases and the V segment lost 1 base, leaving 3 bases of the junction unmatched. The germline V gene encodes CDR1 SGHRS and CDR2 YFSETQ. This CDR3 is built from 14 residues. This clonotype was obtained from a woman aged 55-70 years with COVID-19, enrolled during active disease. Sequencing was performed on peripheral blood. The V and J genes are TRBV5-1 and TRBJ1-2; 9 bases are shared with TRBD1. The CDR3 reads CASSLTGTGYGYTF. The CDR3 nucleotides are TGCGCCAGCAGCTTGACAGGGACAGGGTATGGCTACACCTTC.